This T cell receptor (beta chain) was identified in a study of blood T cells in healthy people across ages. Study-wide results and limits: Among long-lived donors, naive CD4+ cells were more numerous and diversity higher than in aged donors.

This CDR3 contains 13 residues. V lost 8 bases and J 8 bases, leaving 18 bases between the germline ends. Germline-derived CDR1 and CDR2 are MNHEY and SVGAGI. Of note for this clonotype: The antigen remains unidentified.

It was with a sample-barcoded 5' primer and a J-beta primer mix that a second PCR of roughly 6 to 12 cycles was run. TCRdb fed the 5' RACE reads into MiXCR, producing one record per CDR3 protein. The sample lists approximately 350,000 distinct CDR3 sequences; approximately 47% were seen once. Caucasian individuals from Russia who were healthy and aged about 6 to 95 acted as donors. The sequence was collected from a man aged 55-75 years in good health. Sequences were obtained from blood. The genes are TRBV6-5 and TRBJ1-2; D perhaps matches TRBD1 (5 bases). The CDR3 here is CASSRTSPWGYTF. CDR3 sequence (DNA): TGTGCCAGCTCCCGGACATCCCCTTGGGGCTACACCTTC.